This TCR beta chain was captured in a study of metastatic and nonmetastatic thyroid tumors. The CDR3 spans 13 residues. The germline V gene encodes CDR1 MDHEN and CDR2 SYDVKM. The ends were cut back, 3 bases at V and 9 bases at J, with 12 bases in the middle. Ahead of thyroid surgery, no patient had received treatment of any kind. Study results and limitations: In blood and tumor, TCR beta diversity was reportedly significantly higher in malignant thyroid tumors than in benign nodules.

Of note for this clone: The antigen remains unidentified.

TCRdb called clones again from the PCR reads with MiXCR. The table shows about 5,600 clones, with roughly 31% occurring only once. This TCR came from a female donor with papillary thyroid cancer or a benign thyroid nodule (not recorded which). Some clones in this sample may be carry-over from other donors' samples. The sequencing input was adjacent normal tissue. The rearrangement links TRBV28 to TRBJ2-1, with TRBD1 as a possible D gene (5 bases). CDR3 region: CASSFQGLLEQFF. The CDR3 DNA reads TGTGCCAGCAGTTTTCAGGGTCTGCTTGAGCAGTTCTTC.